A selection of T cell receptor beta chains follows, all from one sample in a study of T cells after yellow fever vaccination. Via MiXCR, TCRdb re-called the 5' RACE reads, giving one row per CDR3 protein. This sample carries tens of thousands of distinct CDR3 sequences, roughly 8% of them seen once, and the ten largest clones take around 38%. The source material was CD8+ T cells sorted from PBMCs, sampled on the day of the yellow fever booster vaccination. The origin of the receptors is a man in his thirties or forties who received the YFV17D yellow fever vaccine. Both conserved end residues are part of each CDR3. The order of the fields is CDR3 length, D gene, J gene, V gene, clone size, CDR3 DNA, CDR3 protein. D genes are given only for firm matches. Clone size is given for some rows only: seen once, a few or many times, or a class if the clone is expanded.

len: 15; d_gene: TRBD1; j_gene: TRBJ2-7; v_gene: TRBV9; abundance: -; CDR3nt: TGTGCCAGCAGCCCCCCTCGGACAGGGGCCTACGAGCAGTACTTC; CDR3aa: CASSPPRTGAYEQYF
len: 15; d_gene: -; j_gene: TRBJ1-1; v_gene: TRBV27; abundance: many; CDR3nt: TGTGCCAGCAGGGGGACGTCCCACCCTCTTGTGTCCGCTTTCTTT; CDR3aa: CASRGTSHPLVSAFF
len: 16; d_gene: TRBD2; j_gene: TRBJ2-7; v_gene: TRBV29-1; abundance: few; CDR3nt: TGCAGCGTCCGCCCGGGCGACGGGACTAGAGCCTACGAGCAGTACTTC; CDR3aa: CSVRPGDGTRAYEQYF
len: 15; d_gene: TRBD1; j_gene: TRBJ2-7; v_gene: TRBV18; abundance: few; CDR3nt: TGTGCCAGCTCGGAATCCCGGGACAGGGCCTACGAGCAGTACTTC; CDR3aa: CASSESRDRAYEQYF
len: 15; d_gene: -; j_gene: TRBJ1-1; v_gene: TRBV6-5; abundance: many; CDR3nt: TGTGCCAGCAGTTACCTGACAGGTTTGAACACTGAAGCTTTCTTT; CDR3aa: CASSYLTGLNTEAFF
len: 14; d_gene: -; j_gene: TRBJ2-1; v_gene: TRBV12-3/TRBV12-4; abundance: -; CDR3nt: TGTGCCAGCAGTTTAGCGGTCGGCCTGATTGAGCAGTTCTTC; CDR3aa: CASSLAVGLIEQFF
len: 15; d_gene: TRBD2; j_gene: TRBJ2-3; v_gene: TRBV27; abundance: -; CDR3nt: TGTGCCAGCAGTACCTGGACTAGCGGCACAGATACGCAGTATTTT; CDR3aa: CASSTWTSGTDTQYF
len: 12; d_gene: -; j_gene: TRBJ2-7; v_gene: TRBV5-1; abundance: few; CDR3nt: TGCGCCAGCCATGACGTACCCTACGAGCAGTACTTC; CDR3aa: CASHDVPYEQYF
len: 13; d_gene: -; j_gene: TRBJ2-7; v_gene: TRBV14; abundance: many; CDR3nt: TGTGCCAGCCACGACACCCGCTCCTACGAGCAGTACTTC; CDR3aa: CASHDTRSYEQYF
len: 13; d_gene: -; j_gene: TRBJ1-2; v_gene: TRBV12-3/TRBV12-4; abundance: few; CDR3nt: TGTGCCAGCAGTTTAAGCCAGAAGGAGGGCTACACCTTC; CDR3aa: CASSLSQKEGYTF
len: 15; d_gene: -; j_gene: TRBJ2-7; v_gene: TRBV6-5; abundance: -; CDR3nt: TGTGCCAGCAGTTACCTAGGGTATGCTCAGAACGAGCAGTACTTC; CDR3aa: CASSYLGYAQNEQYF
len: 11; d_gene: -; j_gene: TRBJ1-2; v_gene: TRBV20-1; abundance: few; CDR3nt: TGCAGTGCTAGGCCTAACTATGGCTACACCTTC; CDR3aa: CSARPNYGYTF
len: 14; d_gene: TRBD2; j_gene: TRBJ2-1; v_gene: TRBV15; abundance: many; CDR3nt: TGTGCCACCGCTAGCGGGAGGGCCTTAAATGAGCAGTTCTTC; CDR3aa: CATASGRALNEQFF
len: 15; d_gene: -; j_gene: TRBJ2-1; v_gene: TRBV6-1; abundance: -; CDR3nt: TGTGCCAGCAGCCCAGGGACTCCCGGATACAATGAGCAGTTCTTC; CDR3aa: CASSPGTPGYNEQFF
len: 17; d_gene: TRBD2; j_gene: TRBJ2-1; v_gene: TRBV24-1; abundance: few; CDR3nt: TGTGCCACCAGTGGGCTAGCGGGAGACATATCCTACAATGAGCAGTTCTTC; CDR3aa: CATSGLAGDISYNEQFF
len: 19; d_gene: TRBD2; j_gene: TRBJ2-1; v_gene: TRBV5-1; abundance: few; CDR3nt: TGCGCCAGCAGCTGGGGCGTACTAGCGGGAGAATCTTCCTACAATGAGCAGTTCTTC; CDR3aa: CASSWGVLAGESSYNEQFF
len: 16; d_gene: TRBD2; j_gene: TRBJ2-1; v_gene: TRBV9; abundance: few; CDR3nt: TGTGCCAGCAGCCCCCCAGCGGGAGGGTCCTACAATGAGCAGTTCTTC; CDR3aa: CASSPPAGGSYNEQFF
len: 13; d_gene: -; j_gene: TRBJ1-1; v_gene: TRBV6-2/TRBV6-3; abundance: many; CDR3nt: TGTGCCAGCAGGCCCAGCCTAAACACTGAAGCTTTCTTT; CDR3aa: CASRPSLNTEAFF